These T cell receptor beta chains were read from a single sample in a study of OX40 agonist ivuxolimab in advanced cancers. The protocol was immunoSEQ multiplex PCR, while the TCRdb copy is restricted to in-frame clones and leaves out a portion. The sample shows about 95,000 clones, about 88% of them seen only once. The specimen comprised CD4+ or CD8+ T cells sorted from blood, sampled in a trial of the OX40 agonist ivuxolimab. The receptors were gathered from an adult with an advanced solid tumor such as melanoma, head and neck, liver or kidney cancer. Each CDR3 is given with its conserved first and last residue. The order of the fields is clone size, J gene, CDR3 length, V gene, D gene, CDR3 protein, CDR3 DNA. D genes are given only for firm matches. Size is omitted from some rows. Given values are once, few, many or a class for expanded clones.

abundance: .
j_gene: TRBJ2-5
len: 15
v_gene: TRBV6-5
d_gene: .
CDR3aa: CASSYSMGGRETQYF
CDR3nt: TGTGCCAGCAGTTACTCTATGGGGGGTCGGGAGACCCAGTACTTC

abundance: .
j_gene: TRBJ2-3
len: 16
v_gene: TRBV6-4
d_gene: .
CDR3aa: CASSDSLDFQGDTQYF
CDR3nt: TGTGCCAGCAGTGACTCATTGGACTTCCAGGGGGATACGCAGTATTTT

abundance: .
j_gene: TRBJ2-5
len: 14
v_gene: TRBV9
d_gene: .
CDR3aa: CASSVGTSQETQYF
CDR3nt: TGTGCCAGCAGCGTAGGTACAAGCCAAGAGACCCAGTACTTC

abundance: .
j_gene: TRBJ2-5
len: 17
v_gene: TRBV18
d_gene: TRBD1
CDR3aa: CASSPSRDRGEYETQYF
CDR3nt: TGTGCCAGCTCACCGTCCCGGGACAGGGGGGAGTATGAGACCCAGTACTTC

abundance: .
j_gene: TRBJ1-1
len: 13
v_gene: TRBV7-9
d_gene: .
CDR3aa: CASSLEVNTEAFF
CDR3nt: TGTGCCAGCAGCTTAGAGGTAAACACTGAAGCTTTCTTT

abundance: .
j_gene: TRBJ1-1
len: 14
v_gene: TRBV19
d_gene: TRBD1
CDR3aa: CASSIGTGRAEAFF
CDR3nt: TGTGCCAGTAGTATCGGGACAGGGAGAGCTGAAGCTTTCTTT

abundance: .
j_gene: TRBJ1-1
len: 15
v_gene: TRBV6-1
d_gene: TRBD1
CDR3aa: CASRTGGAGITEAFF
CDR3nt: TGTGCCAGTCGCACAGGGGGCGCGGGAATCACTGAAGCTTTCTTT

abundance: .
j_gene: TRBJ1-2
len: 13
v_gene: TRBV5-8
d_gene: TRBD1
CDR3aa: CASSQGTDYGYTF
CDR3nt: TGTGCCAGCAGCCAAGGGACAGACTATGGCTACACCTTC

abundance: .
j_gene: TRBJ1-2
len: 15
v_gene: TRBV7-3
d_gene: .
CDR3aa: CASSPGAGTNYGYTF
CDR3nt: TGTGCCAGCAGCCCGGGGGCAGGGACTAACTATGGCTACACCTTC

abundance: .
j_gene: TRBJ2-3
len: 13
v_gene: TRBV28
d_gene: .
CDR3aa: CASSLTSTDTQYF
CDR3nt: TGTGCCAGCAGTTTAACTAGCACAGATACGCAGTATTTT

abundance: .
j_gene: TRBJ1-1
len: 17
v_gene: TRBV7-9
d_gene: .
CDR3aa: CASSYLGSRGQNTEAFF
CDR3nt: TGTGCCAGCAGCTATTTAGGCTCTAGGGGACAGAACACTGAAGCTTTCTTT

abundance: .
j_gene: TRBJ1-5
len: 16
v_gene: TRBV10-3
d_gene: .
CDR3aa: CAISESVPRWNQPQHF
CDR3nt: TGTGCCATCAGTGAGTCAGTGCCTAGATGGAATCAGCCCCAGCATTTT

abundance: .
j_gene: TRBJ1-5
len: 15
v_gene: TRBV6-6
d_gene: .
CDR3aa: CASSYGVVSNQPQHF
CDR3nt: TGTGCCAGCAGTTACGGGGTCGTTAGCAATCAGCCCCAGCATTTT

abundance: .
j_gene: TRBJ1-6
len: 16
v_gene: TRBV6-5
d_gene: .
CDR3aa: CASSYRGTAVNSPLHF
CDR3nt: TGTGCCAGCAGTTACCGGGGGACGGCAGTCAATTCACCCCTCCACTTT

abundance: .
j_gene: TRBJ1-2
len: 15
v_gene: TRBV10-3
d_gene: TRBD1
CDR3aa: CAISEGTGGNYGYTF
CDR3nt: TGTGCCATCAGTGAAGGGACAGGGGGGAACTATGGCTACACCTTC

abundance: .
j_gene: TRBJ1-6
len: 13
v_gene: TRBV6-5
d_gene: .
CDR3aa: CATWDTNNSPLHF
CDR3nt: TGTGCCACCTGGGACACCAATAATTCACCCCTCCACTTT

abundance: .
j_gene: TRBJ1-2
len: 14
v_gene: TRBV5-6
d_gene: TRBD1
CDR3aa: CASSLRDRGFGYTF
CDR3nt: TGTGCCAGCAGCTTGCGGGACAGGGGATTCGGCTACACCTTC

abundance: .
j_gene: TRBJ1-1
len: 13
v_gene: TRBV10-3
d_gene: .
CDR3aa: CAITRQVNTEAFF
CDR3nt: TGTGCCATCACGAGACAGGTGAACACTGAAGCTTTCTTT

abundance: .
j_gene: TRBJ1-5
len: 15
v_gene: TRBV5-8
d_gene: .
CDR3aa: CASSRKVGGNQPQHF
CDR3nt: TGTGCCAGCAGCCGCAAGGTGGGGGGCAATCAGCCCCAGCATTTT

abundance: .
j_gene: TRBJ1-1
len: 15
v_gene: TRBV11-2
d_gene: .
CDR3aa: CASTTGRGTYTEAFF
CDR3nt: TGTGCCAGCACCACGGGGCGGGGAACGTACACTGAAGCTTTCTTT

abundance: .
j_gene: TRBJ2-5
len: 19
v_gene: TRBV4-1
d_gene: TRBD2
CDR3aa: CASSQDRGGPSGGQETQYF
CDR3nt: TGCGCCAGCAGCCAAGATCGCGGGGGACCCTCGGGAGGCCAAGAGACCCAGTACTTC

abundance: once
j_gene: TRBJ1-5
len: 14
v_gene: TRBV6-6
d_gene: .
CDR3aa: CATYELGGNQPQHF
CDR3nt: TGTGCCACCTACGAACTGGGGGGCAATCAGCCCCAGCATTTT

abundance: .
j_gene: TRBJ2-3
len: 14
v_gene: TRBV6-6
d_gene: .
CDR3aa: CASSFPGGTDTQYF
CDR3nt: TGTGCCAGCAGTTTCCCAGGGGGCACAGATACGCAGTATTTT

abundance: .
j_gene: TRBJ2-1
len: 15
v_gene: TRBV4-2
d_gene: .
CDR3aa: CASSSRDFSYNEQFF
CDR3nt: TGTGCCAGCAGCTCCCGGGACTTCTCCTACAATGAGCAGTTCTTC

abundance: .
j_gene: TRBJ2-3
len: 13
v_gene: TRBV7-2
d_gene: .
CDR3aa: CASSLAGADTQYF
CDR3nt: TGTGCCAGCAGCTTAGCGGGGGCAGATACGCAGTATTTT

abundance: .
j_gene: TRBJ1-6
len: 17
v_gene: TRBV30
d_gene: TRBD1
CDR3aa: CAWSVLGRDRVDSPLHF
CDR3nt: TGTGCCTGGAGTGTACTGGGGCGGGACAGGGTCGATTCACCCCTCCACTTT

abundance: .
j_gene: TRBJ2-5
len: 14
v_gene: TRBV9
d_gene: .
CDR3aa: CASSVGTDQETQYF
CDR3nt: TGTGCCAGCAGCGTAGGGACGGACCAAGAGACCCAGTACTTC

abundance: .
j_gene: TRBJ1-1
len: 17
v_gene: TRBV18
d_gene: .
CDR3aa: CASSKSGDTGTGTEAFF
CDR3nt: TGTGCCAGCTCGAAAAGTGGAGACACCGGAACTGGGACTGAAGCTTTCTTT

abundance: .
j_gene: TRBJ1-1
len: 14
v_gene: TRBV18
d_gene: .
CDR3aa: CASSPLSEDTEAFF
CDR3nt: TGTGCCAGCTCACCGTTAAGTGAGGACACTGAAGCTTTCTTT

abundance: .
j_gene: TRBJ1-5
len: 15
v_gene: TRBV2
d_gene: .
CDR3aa: CASSEYRYSNQPQHF
CDR3nt: TGTGCCAGCAGTGAGTACAGGTATAGCAATCAGCCCCAGCATTTT

abundance: .
j_gene: TRBJ2-3
len: 16
v_gene: TRBV7-2
d_gene: .
CDR3aa: CASSFDFAAAADTQYF
CDR3nt: TGTGCCAGCAGCTTCGACTTTGCAGCAGCGGCAGATACGCAGTATTTT

abundance: .
j_gene: TRBJ2-7
len: 13
v_gene: TRBV27
d_gene: .
CDR3aa: CASSDRFTYEQYF
CDR3nt: TGTGCCAGCAGTGATAGATTCACCTACGAGCAGTACTTC

abundance: .
j_gene: TRBJ1-1
len: 14
v_gene: TRBV5-1
d_gene: .
CDR3aa: CASSFQTAGTEAFF
CDR3nt: TGCGCCAGCAGCTTTCAAACGGCGGGTACTGAAGCTTTCTTT

abundance: .
j_gene: TRBJ1-2
len: 17
v_gene: TRBV19
d_gene: TRBD1
CDR3aa: CASTPTGGADLGYGYTF
CDR3nt: TGTGCCAGTACCCCGACAGGGGGCGCCGATTTAGGGTATGGCTACACCTTC

abundance: .
j_gene: TRBJ2-2
len: 16
v_gene: TRBV11-2
d_gene: TRBD2
CDR3aa: CASSWGLAGVSGELFF
CDR3nt: TGTGCCAGCAGCTGGGGACTAGCGGGAGTAAGTGGGGAGCTGTTTTTT

abundance: few
j_gene: TRBJ2-3
len: 15
v_gene: TRBV10-3
d_gene: TRBD2
CDR3aa: CAIKGAGGSTDTQYF
CDR3nt: TGTGCCATCAAAGGAGCGGGAGGCTCCACAGATACGCAGTATTTT

abundance: .
j_gene: TRBJ2-7
len: 13
v_gene: TRBV7-2
d_gene: TRBD1
CDR3aa: CASSFGQGARQYF
CDR3nt: TGTGCCAGCAGCTTTGGACAGGGGGCTAGGCAGTACTTC

abundance: once
j_gene: TRBJ1-1
len: 13
v_gene: TRBV10-1
d_gene: .
CDR3aa: CASSGHLNTEAFF
CDR3nt: TGCGCCAGCAGTGGACACTTGAACACTGAAGCTTTCTTT

abundance: .
j_gene: TRBJ1-4
len: 15
v_gene: TRBV14
d_gene: .
CDR3aa: CASSQSGLNEEKLFF
CDR3nt: TGTGCCAGCAGCCAAAGCGGACTTAACGAGGAAAAACTGTTTTTT

abundance: .
j_gene: TRBJ1-5
len: 14
v_gene: TRBV27
d_gene: TRBD1
CDR3aa: CASSSRQGYQPQHF
CDR3nt: TGTGCCAGCAGTTCTAGACAGGGGTATCAGCCCCAGCATTTT

abundance: .
j_gene: TRBJ1-5
len: 16
v_gene: TRBV9
d_gene: .
CDR3aa: CASSAGPQPGNQPQHF
CDR3nt: TGTGCCAGCAGCGCGGGACCCCAGCCAGGCAATCAGCCCCAGCATTTT

abundance: few
j_gene: TRBJ1-2
len: 14
v_gene: TRBV25-1
d_gene: .
CDR3aa: CASSSTQGIGGYTF
CDR3nt: TGTGCCAGCAGTTCAACTCAGGGGATAGGTGGCTACACCTTC

abundance: few
j_gene: TRBJ2-7
len: 15
v_gene: TRBV11-2
d_gene: .
CDR3aa: CASSLDRQAEYEQYF
CDR3nt: TGTGCCAGCAGCTTAGATCGACAGGCGGAATACGAGCAGTACTTC

abundance: .
j_gene: TRBJ2-1
len: 8
v_gene: TRBV7-9
d_gene: .
CDR3aa: CASSLGFF
CDR3nt: TGTGCCAGCAGCTTAGGGTTCTTC

abundance: .
j_gene: TRBJ1-5
len: 13
v_gene: TRBV9
d_gene: TRBD1
CDR3aa: CASSEGARQPQHF
CDR3nt: TGTGCCAGCAGCGAGGGGGCAAGGCAGCCCCAGCATTTT

abundance: .
j_gene: TRBJ2-7
len: 15
v_gene: TRBV19
d_gene: .
CDR3aa: CASSSGGTATYEQYF
CDR3nt: TGTGCCAGTAGTAGCGGAGGGACAGCGACCTACGAGCAGTACTTC